This is a list of T cell receptor beta chains from one sample in a study of a mutant IDH1 vaccine in newly diagnosed glioma. Measured with immunoSEQ multiplex PCR; TCRdb has only the in-frame clones, and not every one. The sample yields 30,000 to 40,000 clones, more than 90% seen once. This specimen was PBMCs, taken from a glioma patient treated with radiotherapy, temozolomide or both. Receptor source: a man between 18 and 29 years old with glioma. CDR3s include the opening cysteine and the closing phenylalanine or tryptophan. A D gene is named only where the DNA matches it firmly. Some rows mark clone size as missing; the rest say once, few, many or name a class of expanded clone.

CDR3 protein,CDR3 DNA,J gene,D gene,clone size,V gene
CASNYGANQPQHF,TGTGCCAGCAACTATGGAGCCAATCAGCCCCAGCATTTT,TRBJ1-5,-,-,TRBV28
CASSQEETSDSEQFF,TGTGCCAGCAGCCAAGAGGAGACTAGCGACAGTGAGCAGTTCTTC,TRBJ2-1,TRBD2,-,TRBV4-2
CASSPASLVGTGELFF,TGTGCCAGCTCACCTGCGAGCCTTGTAGGCACCGGGGAGCTGTTTTTT,TRBJ2-2,-,-,TRBV18
CASSQEVQSPGSYNSPLHF,TGCGCCAGCAGCCAAGAAGTTCAGTCTCCAGGGTCCTATAATTCACCCCTCCACTTT,TRBJ1-6,-,-,TRBV4-3
CASSYSRYSEAFF,TGTGCCAGCAGTTACTCGAGGTACAGTGAAGCTTTCTTT,TRBJ1-1,-,-,TRBV6-5
CASSYRGQGRSHF,TGTGCCAGCAGTTACCGCGGACAGGGAAGGTCTCATTTC,TRBJ1-2,TRBD1,once,TRBV6-5
CASSYMGKGSNQPQHF,TGTGCCAGCAGTTACATGGGGAAGGGTAGCAATCAGCCCCAGCATTTT,TRBJ1-5,-,-,TRBV6-6
CASSFINYGYTF,TGTGCCAGCAGTTTCATTAACTATGGCTACACCTTC,TRBJ1-2,-,-,TRBV6-5
CASSVSSSSYNEQFF,TGTGCCAGCAGCGTAAGCTCTAGCTCCTACAATGAGCAGTTCTTC,TRBJ2-1,-,-,TRBV9
CASSPDGLGNNEQFF,TGTGCCAGCTCACCAGACGGCCTTGGGAACAATGAGCAGTTCTTC,TRBJ2-1,-,-,TRBV18
CASSSSGRITDTQYF,TGCGCCAGCAGCTCAAGCGGGAGGATCACAGATACGCAGTATTTT,TRBJ2-3,TRBD2,-,TRBV5-1
CASSQDYSGSIEQYF,TGCGCCAGCAGCCAAGATTACAGCGGGAGTATCGAGCAGTACTTC,TRBJ2-7,TRBD2,-,TRBV4-3
CASSQDAGAFATEAFF,TGCGCCAGCAGCCAAGATGCAGGGGCCTTTGCCACTGAAGCTTTCTTT,TRBJ1-1,-,-,TRBV4-1
CASRSQGALGYTF,TGTGCCAGCAGATCTCAGGGGGCGCTTGGCTACACCTTC,TRBJ1-2,TRBD1,few,TRBV28
CASSVATANTEAFF,TGTGCCAGCAGCGTAGCTACGGCGAACACTGAAGCTTTCTTT,TRBJ1-1,-,-,TRBV9
CASSWTDRANTEAFF,TGTGCCAGCAGCTGGACCGACAGGGCCAACACTGAAGCTTTCTTT,TRBJ1-1,TRBD1,few,TRBV7-8
CSVDGDRPSNYGYTF,TGCAGCGTTGATGGCGACAGGCCGTCTAACTATGGCTACACCTTC,TRBJ1-2,-,-,TRBV29-1
CASGQSQPQHF,TGTGCCAGCGGTCAAAGTCAGCCCCAGCATTTT,TRBJ1-5,-,once,TRBV7-8
CASSLGAGGGEQFF,TGTGCCAGCAGCTTGGGAGCGGGAGGAGGGGAGCAGTTCTTC,TRBJ2-1,TRBD2,-,TRBV11-2
CASSPPSARWGNSPLHF,TGTGCCAGCAGCCCCCCAAGTGCCCGGTGGGGAAATTCACCCCTCCACTTT,TRBJ1-6,-,-,TRBV7-9
CASSTNHRDSYEQYF,TGTGCCAGTAGTACGAACCACCGGGACAGTTACGAGCAGTACTTC,TRBJ2-7,TRBD1,-,TRBV19
CASSLVGIKETQYF,TGTGCCAGCAGCTTGGTAGGGATTAAAGAGACCCAGTACTTC,TRBJ2-5,-,-,TRBV5-8
CASSGRLAGVETQYF,TGTGCCAGCAGCGGCCGACTAGCGGGAGTGGAGACCCAGTACTTC,TRBJ2-5,TRBD2,-,TRBV7-9
CASQGNMNTEAFF,TGTGCCTCACAGGGGAACATGAACACTGAAGCTTTCTTT,TRBJ1-1,TRBD1,-,TRBV27
CASSLVGRNEQFF,TGCGCCAGCAGCTTGGTTGGGCGAAATGAGCAGTTCTTC,TRBJ2-1,-,-,TRBV5-1
CASNGVDYGYTF,TGTGCCAGCAACGGGGTTGACTATGGCTACACCTTC,TRBJ1-2,-,once,TRBV2
CATSRDGVGEYSNQPQHF,TGTGCCACCAGCAGAGATGGGGTGGGGGAATATAGCAATCAGCCCCAGCATTTT,TRBJ1-5,-,-,TRBV15
CASSPTGGKGGELFF,TGTGCCAGCAGCCCCACAGGGGGCAAGGGAGGGGAGCTGTTTTTT,TRBJ2-2,TRBD1,once,TRBV5-4